This TCR beta chain was recorded in a study of technical replicates of blood from four donors. The table came from immunoSEQ multiplex PCR; TCRdb's copy has only in-frame clones and leaves some out. The sample lists about 81,000 clones, approximately 96% occurring once. The germline CDR1 and CDR2 sequences are SGHAT and FQNNGV. This CDR3 region has 13 residues. This clone appeared once. One end of the junction does not line up with germline, which may come from a read error. This clonotype was obtained from a human donor in good health. The chain uses TRBV11-2 and TRBJ1-5; TRBD1 matches at 7 bases. The sample taken for sequencing was T cells isolated from PBMCs. This chain's CDR3 is CASSLDRDQPQHF. CDR3 nucleotide sequence: TGTGCCAGCAGCCTAGACAGGGATCAGCCCCAGCATTTT. Supplemented by reference TRBV11-2 and TRBJ1-5, the full variable domain reads EAGVAQSPRYKIIEKRQSVAFWCNPISGHATLYWYQQILGQGPKLLIQFQNNGVVDDSQLPKDRFSAERLKGVDSTLKIQPAKLEDSAVYLCASSLDRDQPQHFGDGTRLSIL.